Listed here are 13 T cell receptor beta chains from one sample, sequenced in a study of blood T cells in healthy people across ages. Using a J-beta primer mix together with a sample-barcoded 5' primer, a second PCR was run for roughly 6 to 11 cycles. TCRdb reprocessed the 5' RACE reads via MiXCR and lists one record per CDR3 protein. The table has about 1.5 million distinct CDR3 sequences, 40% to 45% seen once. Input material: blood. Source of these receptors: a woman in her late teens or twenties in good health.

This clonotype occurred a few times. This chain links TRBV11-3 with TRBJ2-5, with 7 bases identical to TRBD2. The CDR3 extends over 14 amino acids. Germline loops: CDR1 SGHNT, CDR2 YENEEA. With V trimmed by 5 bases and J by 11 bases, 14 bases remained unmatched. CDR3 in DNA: TGTGCCAGCAGCGTCGGGGGGTCTAACAATGAGCAGTACTTC. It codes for CASSVGGSNNEQYF.

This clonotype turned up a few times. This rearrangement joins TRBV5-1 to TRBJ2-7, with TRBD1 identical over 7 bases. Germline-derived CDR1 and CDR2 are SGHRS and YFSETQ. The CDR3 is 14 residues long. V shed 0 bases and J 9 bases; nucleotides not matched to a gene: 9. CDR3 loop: CASSLGQGLEGQYF. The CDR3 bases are TGCGCCAGCAGCTTGGGACAGGGCCTCGAGGGGCAGTACTTC.

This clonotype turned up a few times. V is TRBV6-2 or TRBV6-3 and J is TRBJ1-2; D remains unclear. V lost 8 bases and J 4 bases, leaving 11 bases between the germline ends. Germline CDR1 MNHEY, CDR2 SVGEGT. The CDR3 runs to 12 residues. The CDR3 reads CASGTFGYGYTF. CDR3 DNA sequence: TGTGCCAGCGGCACTTTTGGCTATGGCTACACCTTC.

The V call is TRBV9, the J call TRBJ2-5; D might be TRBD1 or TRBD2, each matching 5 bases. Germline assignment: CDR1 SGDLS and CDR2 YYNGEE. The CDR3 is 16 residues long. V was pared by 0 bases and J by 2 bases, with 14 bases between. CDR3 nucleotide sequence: TGTGCCAGCAGCGTAGGGGGGAGCGGAAGACAAGAGACCCAGTACTTC. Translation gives CASSVGGSGRQETQYF.

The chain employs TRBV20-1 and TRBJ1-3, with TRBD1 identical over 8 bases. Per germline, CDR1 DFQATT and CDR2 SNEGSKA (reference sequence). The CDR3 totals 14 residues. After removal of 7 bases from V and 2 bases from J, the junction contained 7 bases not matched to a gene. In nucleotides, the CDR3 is TGCAGTGGGAAAGACAGGGGACCTGGAAACACCATATATTTT. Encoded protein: CSGKDRGPGNTIYF.

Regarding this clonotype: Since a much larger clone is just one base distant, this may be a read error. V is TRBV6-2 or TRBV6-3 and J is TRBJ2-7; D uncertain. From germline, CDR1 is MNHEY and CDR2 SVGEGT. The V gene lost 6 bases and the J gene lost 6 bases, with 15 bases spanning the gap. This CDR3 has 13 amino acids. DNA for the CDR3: TGTGCCAGCAGCTCAATCGTCCCCTCCGAGCAGTACTTC. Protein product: CASSSIVPSEQYF.

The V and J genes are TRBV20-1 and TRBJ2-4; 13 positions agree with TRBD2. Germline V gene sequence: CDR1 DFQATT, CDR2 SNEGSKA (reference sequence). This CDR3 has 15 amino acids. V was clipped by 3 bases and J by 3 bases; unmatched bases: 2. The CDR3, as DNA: TGCAGTGCTAGGAGGACTAGCGGGGGCAAAAACATTCAGTACTTC. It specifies CSARRTSGGKNIQYF.

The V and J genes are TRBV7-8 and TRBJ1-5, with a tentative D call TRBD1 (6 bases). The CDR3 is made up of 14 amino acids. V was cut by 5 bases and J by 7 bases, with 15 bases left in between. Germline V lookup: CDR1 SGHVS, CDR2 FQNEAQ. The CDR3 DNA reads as TGTGCCAGCAGCCCCCAACAGGGTTTCCAGCCCCAGCATTTT. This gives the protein CASSPQQGFQPQHF.

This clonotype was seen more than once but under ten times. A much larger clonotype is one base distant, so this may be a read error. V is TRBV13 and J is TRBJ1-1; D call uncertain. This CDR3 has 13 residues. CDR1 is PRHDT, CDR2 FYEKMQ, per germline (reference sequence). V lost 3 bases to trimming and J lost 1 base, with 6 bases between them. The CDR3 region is CASSFWGNTEAFF. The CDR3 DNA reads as TGTGCCAGCAGCTTTTGGGGGAACACTGAAGCTTTCTTT. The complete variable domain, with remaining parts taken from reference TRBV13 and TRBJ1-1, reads AAGVIQSPRHLIKEKRETATLKCYPIPRHDTVYWYQQGPGQDPQFLISFYEKMQSDKGSIPDRFSAQQFSDYHSELNMSSLELGDSALYFCASSFWGNTEAFFGQGTRLTVV.

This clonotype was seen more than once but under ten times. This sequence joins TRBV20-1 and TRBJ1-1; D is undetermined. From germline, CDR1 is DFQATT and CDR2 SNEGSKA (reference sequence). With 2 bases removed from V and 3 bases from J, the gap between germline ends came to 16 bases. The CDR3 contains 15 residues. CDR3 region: CSARSGEVADTEAFF. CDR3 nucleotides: TGCAGTGCTAGAAGTGGCGAGGTGGCGGACACTGAAGCTTTCTTT.

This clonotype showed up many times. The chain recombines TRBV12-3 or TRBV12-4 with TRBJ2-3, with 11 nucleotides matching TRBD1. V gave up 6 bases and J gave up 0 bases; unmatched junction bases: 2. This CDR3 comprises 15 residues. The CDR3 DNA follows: TGTGCCAGCAGCGGGACAGGGGGAAGCACAGATACGCAGTATTTT. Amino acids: CASSGTGGSTDTQYF.

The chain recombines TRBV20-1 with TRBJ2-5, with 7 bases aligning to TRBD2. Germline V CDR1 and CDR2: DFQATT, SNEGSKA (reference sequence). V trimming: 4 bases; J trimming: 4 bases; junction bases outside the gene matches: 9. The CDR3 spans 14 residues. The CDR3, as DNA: TGCAGTGCTAAACACGGGACTACCCGAGAGACCCAGTACTTC. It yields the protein CSAKHGTTRETQYF.

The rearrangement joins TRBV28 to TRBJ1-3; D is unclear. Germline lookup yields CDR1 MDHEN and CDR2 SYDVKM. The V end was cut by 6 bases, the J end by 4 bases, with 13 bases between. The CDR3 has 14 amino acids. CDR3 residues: CASRSTRGGNTIYF. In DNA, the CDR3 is TGTGCCAGCAGAAGTACCCGCGGAGGAAACACCATATATTTT.